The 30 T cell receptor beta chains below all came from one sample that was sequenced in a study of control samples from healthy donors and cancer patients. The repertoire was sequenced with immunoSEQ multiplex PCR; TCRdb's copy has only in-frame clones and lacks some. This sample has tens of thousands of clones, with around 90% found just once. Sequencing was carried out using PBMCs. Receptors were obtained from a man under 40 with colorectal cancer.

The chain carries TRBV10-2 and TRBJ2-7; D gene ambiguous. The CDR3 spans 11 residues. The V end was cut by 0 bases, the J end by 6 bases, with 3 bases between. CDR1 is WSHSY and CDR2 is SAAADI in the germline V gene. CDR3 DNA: TGCGCCAGCAGTGAGTCGTCCGAGCAGTACTTC. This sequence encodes CASSESSEQYF.

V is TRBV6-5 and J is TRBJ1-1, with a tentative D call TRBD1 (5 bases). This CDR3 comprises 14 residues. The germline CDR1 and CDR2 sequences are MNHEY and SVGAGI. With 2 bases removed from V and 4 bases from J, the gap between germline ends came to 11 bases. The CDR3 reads CASSYAGLSTEAFF. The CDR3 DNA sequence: TGTGCCAGCAGTTACGCAGGGTTGAGCACTGAAGCTTTCTTT.

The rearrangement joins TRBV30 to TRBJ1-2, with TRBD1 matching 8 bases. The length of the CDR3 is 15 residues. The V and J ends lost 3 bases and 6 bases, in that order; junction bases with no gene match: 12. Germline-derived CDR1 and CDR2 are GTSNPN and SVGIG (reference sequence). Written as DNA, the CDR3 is TGTGCCTGGAGCCCGCCCGGGACAGGCGTTAATGGCTACACCTTC. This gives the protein CAWSPPGTGVNGYTF.

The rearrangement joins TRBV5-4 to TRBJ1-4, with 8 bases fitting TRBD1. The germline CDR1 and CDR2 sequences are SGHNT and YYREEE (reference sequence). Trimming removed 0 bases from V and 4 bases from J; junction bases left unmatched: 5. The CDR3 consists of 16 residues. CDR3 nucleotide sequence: TGTGCCAGCAGCTTGGTACAGGGGGGAGGTAATGAAAAACTGTTTTTT. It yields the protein CASSLVQGGGNEKLFF.

DNA for the CDR3: TGTGCCAGCAGCCCGGACAGCTCTGGAAACACCATATATTTT. Its translation is CASSPDSSGNTIYF. This sequence joins TRBV7-2 and TRBJ1-3, with TRBD1 as a possible D gene (6 bases). Germline values: CDR1 SGHTA, CDR2 FQGNSA. V lost 5 bases and J lost 0, with 8 bases in between. The CDR3 runs to 14 residues. Complete variable domain (other parts from reference TRBV7-2 and TRBJ1-3): GAGVSQSPSNKVTEKGKDVELRCDPISGHTALYWYRQSLGQGLEFLIYFQGNSAPDKSGLPSDRFSAERTGGSVSTLTIQRTQQEDSAVYLCASSPDSSGNTIYFGEGSWLTVV.

CDR3 in DNA: TGTGCCAGTAGAGGACCCTCTAACCTCTACAATGAGCAGTTCTTC. This translates into CASRGPSNLYNEQFF. V usage is TRBV19 and J usage is TRBJ2-1, with no clear D. V was trimmed by 6 bases and J by 3 bases, leaving 15 bases between them. Germline V gives CDR1 LNHDA, CDR2 SQIVND (reference sequence). The CDR3 extends over 15 amino acids.

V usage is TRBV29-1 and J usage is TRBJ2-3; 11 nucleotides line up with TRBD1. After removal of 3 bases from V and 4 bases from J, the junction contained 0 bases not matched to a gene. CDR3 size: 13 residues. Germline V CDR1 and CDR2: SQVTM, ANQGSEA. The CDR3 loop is CSVEGQGADTQYF. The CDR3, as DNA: TGCAGCGTTGAGGGACAGGGGGCAGATACGCAGTATTTT.

CDR3 bases: TGTGCCAGCAGCCAAGATCACGGGAACGCGAGAGGCTACACCTTC. This codes for CASSQDHGNARGYTF. V and J are TRBV3-1 (or the pseudogene TRBV3-2) and TRBJ1-2; D gene unclear. The V gene's germline CDR1 is LGHDT and CDR2 YNNKEL (reference sequence). CDR3 size: 15 residues. V was pared by 0 bases and J by 8 bases, with 16 bases between.

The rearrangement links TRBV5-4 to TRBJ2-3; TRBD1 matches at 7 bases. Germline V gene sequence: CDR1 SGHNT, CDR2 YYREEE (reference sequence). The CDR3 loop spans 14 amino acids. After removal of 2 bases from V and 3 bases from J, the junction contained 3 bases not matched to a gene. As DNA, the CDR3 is TGTGCCAGCAGCTTTATCAGGGGGACAGATACGCAGTATTTT. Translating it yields CASSFIRGTDTQYF.

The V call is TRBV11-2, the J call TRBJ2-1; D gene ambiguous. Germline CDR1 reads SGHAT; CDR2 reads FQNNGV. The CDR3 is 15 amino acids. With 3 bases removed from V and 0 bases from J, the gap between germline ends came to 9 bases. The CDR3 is CASSLLGSSYNEQFF. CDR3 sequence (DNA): TGTGCCAGCAGCTTGTTAGGCAGCTCCTACAATGAGCAGTTCTTC.

The CDR3 here is CASSSYFNTDAQETQYF. CDR3 bases: TGTGCCAGCAGCTCTTATTTCAACACCGACGCGCAAGAGACCCAGTACTTC. This chain links TRBV11-2 with TRBJ2-5; no reliable D call. The V end was cut by 4 bases, the J end by 2 bases, with 20 bases between. Germline V gene lookup returns CDR1 SGHAT and CDR2 FQNNGV. This CDR3 spans 17 amino acids.

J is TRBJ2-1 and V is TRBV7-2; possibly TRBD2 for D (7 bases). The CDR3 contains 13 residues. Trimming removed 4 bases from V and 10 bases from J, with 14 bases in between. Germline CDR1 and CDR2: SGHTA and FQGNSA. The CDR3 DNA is TGTGCCAGCAGCTCAGCCGGGGGGCGCGAGCAGTTCTTC. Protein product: CASSSAGGREQFF.

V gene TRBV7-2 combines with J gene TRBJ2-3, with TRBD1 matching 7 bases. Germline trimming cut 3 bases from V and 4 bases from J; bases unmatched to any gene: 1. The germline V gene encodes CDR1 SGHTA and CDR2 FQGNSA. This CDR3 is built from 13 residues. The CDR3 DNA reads TGTGCCAGCAGCTTCCAGGGGGCAGATACGCAGTATTTT. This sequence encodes CASSFQGADTQYF.

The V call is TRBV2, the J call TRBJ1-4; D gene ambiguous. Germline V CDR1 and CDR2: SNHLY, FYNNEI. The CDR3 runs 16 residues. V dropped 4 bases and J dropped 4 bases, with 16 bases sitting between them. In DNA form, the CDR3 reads TGTGCCAGCAGTGGCCCAGGACTGATTAATAATGAAAAACTGTTTTTT. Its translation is CASSGPGLINNEKLFF.

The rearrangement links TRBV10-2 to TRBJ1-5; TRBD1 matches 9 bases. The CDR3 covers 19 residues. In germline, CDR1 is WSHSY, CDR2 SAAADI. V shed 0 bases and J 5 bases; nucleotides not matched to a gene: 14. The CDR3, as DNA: TGCGCCAGCAGTGAGTCCTATTACCGGGGACAGGGAAGAGATCAGCCCCAGCATTTT. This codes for CASSESYYRGQGRDQPQHF.

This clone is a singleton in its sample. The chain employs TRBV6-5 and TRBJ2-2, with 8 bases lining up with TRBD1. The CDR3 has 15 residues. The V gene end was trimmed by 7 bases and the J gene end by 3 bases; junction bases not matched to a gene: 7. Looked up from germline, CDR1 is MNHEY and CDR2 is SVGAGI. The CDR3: CASNLGQGDTGELFF. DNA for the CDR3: TGTGCCAGCAACCTCGGACAGGGTGACACCGGGGAGCTGTTTTTT.

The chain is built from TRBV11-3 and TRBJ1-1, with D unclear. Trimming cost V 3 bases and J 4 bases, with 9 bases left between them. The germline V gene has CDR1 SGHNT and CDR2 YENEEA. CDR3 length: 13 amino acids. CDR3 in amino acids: CASSFLSGTEAFF. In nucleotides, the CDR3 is TGTGCCAGCAGCTTTCTCTCTGGCACTGAAGCTTTCTTT.

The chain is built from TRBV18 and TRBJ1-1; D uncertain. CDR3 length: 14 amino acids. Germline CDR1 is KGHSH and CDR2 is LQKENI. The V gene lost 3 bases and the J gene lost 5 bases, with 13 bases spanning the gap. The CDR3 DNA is TGTGCCAGCTCACCTACTTATGCGGAAACTGAAGCTTTCTTT. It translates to CASSPTYAETEAFF.

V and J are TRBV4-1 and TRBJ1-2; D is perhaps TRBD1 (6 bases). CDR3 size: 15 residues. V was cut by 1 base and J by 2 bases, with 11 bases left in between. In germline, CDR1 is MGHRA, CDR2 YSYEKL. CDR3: CASSQVRGPNYGYTF. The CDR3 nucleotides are TGCGCCAGCAGCCAAGTACGGGGGCCGAACTATGGCTACACCTTC.

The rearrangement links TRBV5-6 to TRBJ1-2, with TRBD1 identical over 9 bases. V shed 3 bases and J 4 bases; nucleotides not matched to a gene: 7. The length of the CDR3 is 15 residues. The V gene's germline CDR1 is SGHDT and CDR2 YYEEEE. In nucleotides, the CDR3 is TGTGCCAGCAGCTCCCCCGGACAGGGGATCTATGGCTACACCTTC. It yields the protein CASSSPGQGIYGYTF.

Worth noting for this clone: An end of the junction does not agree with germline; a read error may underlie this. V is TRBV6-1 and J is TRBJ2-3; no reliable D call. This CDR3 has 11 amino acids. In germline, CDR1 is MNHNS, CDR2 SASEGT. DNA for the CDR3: TGTGCCAGCCGTGAAGGGTGGTCGCAGTATTTT. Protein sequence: CASREGWSQYF.

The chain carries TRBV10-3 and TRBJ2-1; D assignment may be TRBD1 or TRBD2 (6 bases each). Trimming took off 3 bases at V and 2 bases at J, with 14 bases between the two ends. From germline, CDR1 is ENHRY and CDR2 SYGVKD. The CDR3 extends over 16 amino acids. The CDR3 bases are TGTGCCATCAGTGATCAGGGGAGGAGGGCCTACAATGAGCAGTTCTTC. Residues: CAISDQGRRAYNEQFF.

CDR3 nucleotide sequence: TGTGCCAGTACGACGACCGGGACAGGGGGCGAAAATGAGCAGTTCTTC. It translates to CASTTTGTGGENEQFF. The chain recombines TRBV19 with TRBJ2-1, with 12 bases lining up with TRBD1. J was trimmed by 7 bases and V by 7 bases; bases with no gene match: 11. Looked up from germline, CDR1 is LNHDA and CDR2 is SQIVND (reference sequence). The CDR3 sequence is 16 residues long.

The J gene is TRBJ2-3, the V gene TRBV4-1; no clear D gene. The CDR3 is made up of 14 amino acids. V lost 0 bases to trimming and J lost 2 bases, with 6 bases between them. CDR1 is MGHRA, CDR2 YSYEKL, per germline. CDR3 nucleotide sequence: TGCGCCAGCAGCCAAGAACAAAACACAGATACGCAGTATTTT. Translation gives CASSQEQNTDTQYF.

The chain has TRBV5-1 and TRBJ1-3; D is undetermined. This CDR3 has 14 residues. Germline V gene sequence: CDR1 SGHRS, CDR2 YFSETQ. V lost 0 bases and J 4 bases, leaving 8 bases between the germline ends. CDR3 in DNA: TGCGCCAGCAGCTTGGCAGGAGGAGGAAACACCATATATTTT. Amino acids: CASSLAGGGNTIYF.

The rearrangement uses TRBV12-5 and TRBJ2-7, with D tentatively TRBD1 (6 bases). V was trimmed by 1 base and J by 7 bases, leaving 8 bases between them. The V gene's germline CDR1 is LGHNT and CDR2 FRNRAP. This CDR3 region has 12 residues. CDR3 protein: CASGLGTGEQYV. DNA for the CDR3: TGTGCTAGTGGTTTGGGCACAGGGGAGCAGTACGTC.

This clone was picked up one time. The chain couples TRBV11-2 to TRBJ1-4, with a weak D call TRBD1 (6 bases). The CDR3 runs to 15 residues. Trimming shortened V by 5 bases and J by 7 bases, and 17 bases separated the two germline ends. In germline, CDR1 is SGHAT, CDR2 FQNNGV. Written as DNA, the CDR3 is TGTGCCAGCAGCCCTAGGGGGACTCGAGGTGAAAAACTGTTTTTT. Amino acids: CASSPRGTRGEKLFF.

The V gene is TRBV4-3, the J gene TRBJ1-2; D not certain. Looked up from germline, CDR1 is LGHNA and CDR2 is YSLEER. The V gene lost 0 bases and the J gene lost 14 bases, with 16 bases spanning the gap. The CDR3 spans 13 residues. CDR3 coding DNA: TGCGCCAGCAGCCAAGATCGATCCAAGTGGCGGACCTTC. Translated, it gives CASSQDRSKWRTF.

The CDR3, as DNA: TGTGCCAGCAGCCCGCTACAGGGGACCACTGAAGCTTTCTTT. Encoded protein: CASSPLQGTTEAFF. The chain carries TRBV6-2 or TRBV6-3 and TRBJ1-1, with 7 bases lining up with TRBD1. Germline V CDR1 and CDR2: MNHEY, SVGEGT. There are 14 residues in the CDR3. J gave up 4 bases and V 6 bases, and 8 bases lay outside the gene matches.

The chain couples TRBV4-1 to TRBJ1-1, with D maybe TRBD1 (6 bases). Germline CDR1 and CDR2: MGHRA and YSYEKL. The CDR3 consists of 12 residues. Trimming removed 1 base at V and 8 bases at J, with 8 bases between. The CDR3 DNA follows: TGCGCCAGCAGCCAAGGACAGGCGGAAGCTTTCTTT. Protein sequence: CASSQGQAEAFF.